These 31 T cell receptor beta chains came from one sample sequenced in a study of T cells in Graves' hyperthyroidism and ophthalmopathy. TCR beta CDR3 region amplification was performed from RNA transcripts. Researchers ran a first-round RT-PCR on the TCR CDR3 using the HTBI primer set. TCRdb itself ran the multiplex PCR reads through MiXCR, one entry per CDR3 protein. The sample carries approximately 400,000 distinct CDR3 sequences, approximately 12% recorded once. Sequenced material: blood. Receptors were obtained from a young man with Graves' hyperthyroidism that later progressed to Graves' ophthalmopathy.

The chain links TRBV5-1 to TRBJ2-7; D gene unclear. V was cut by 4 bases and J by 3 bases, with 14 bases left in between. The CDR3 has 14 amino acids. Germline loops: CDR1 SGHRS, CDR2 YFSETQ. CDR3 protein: CASSVDLGNYEQYF. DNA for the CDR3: TGCGCCAGCAGCGTGGACCTTGGGAACTACGAGCAGTACTTC. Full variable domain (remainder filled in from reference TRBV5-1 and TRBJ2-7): KAGVTQTPRYLIKTRGQQVTLSCSPISGHRSVSWYQQTPGQGLQFLFEYFSETQRNKGNFPGRFSGRQFSNSRSEMNVSTLELGDSALYLCASSVDLGNYEQYFGPGTRLTVT.

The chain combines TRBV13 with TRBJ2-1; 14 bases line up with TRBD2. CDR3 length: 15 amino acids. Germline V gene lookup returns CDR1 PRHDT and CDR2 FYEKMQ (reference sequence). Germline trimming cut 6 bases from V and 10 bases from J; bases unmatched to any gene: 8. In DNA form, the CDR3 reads TGTGCCAGCAGAATCGGGACTAGCGGGGGCAGGGAGCAGTTCTTC. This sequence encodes CASRIGTSGGREQFF.

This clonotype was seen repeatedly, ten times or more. Written as DNA, the CDR3 is TGCAGCGTTAGTAGGGATCGCGAGACCCAGTACTTC. Translated, it gives CSVSRDRETQYF. The J gene is TRBJ2-5, the V gene TRBV29-1; D remains unclear. The germline V gene encodes CDR1 SQVTM and CDR2 ANQGSEA. CDR3 length: 12 residues. V lost 5 bases, J lost 5 bases, and 12 bases lay in between.

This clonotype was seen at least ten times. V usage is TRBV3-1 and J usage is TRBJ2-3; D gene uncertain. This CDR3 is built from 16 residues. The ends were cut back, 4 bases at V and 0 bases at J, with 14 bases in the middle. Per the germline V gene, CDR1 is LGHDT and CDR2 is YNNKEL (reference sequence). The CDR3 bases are TGTGCCAGCAGCCCGCTGGGGTCATCTAGCACAGATACGCAGTATTTT. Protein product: CASSPLGSSSTDTQYF.

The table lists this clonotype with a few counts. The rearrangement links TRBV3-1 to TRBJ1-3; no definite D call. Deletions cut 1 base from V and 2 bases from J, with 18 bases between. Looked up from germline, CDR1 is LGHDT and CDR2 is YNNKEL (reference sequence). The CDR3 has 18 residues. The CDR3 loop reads CASSQGPSVQSAGNTIYF. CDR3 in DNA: TGTGCCAGCAGCCAAGGACCAAGTGTACAGTCAGCTGGAAACACCATATATTTT.

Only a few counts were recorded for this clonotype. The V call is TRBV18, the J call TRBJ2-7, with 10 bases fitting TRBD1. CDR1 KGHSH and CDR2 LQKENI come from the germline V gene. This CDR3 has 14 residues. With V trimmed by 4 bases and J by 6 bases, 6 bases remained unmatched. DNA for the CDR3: TGTGCCAGCTCACTGATGGGGACAGGGGTCGAGCAGTACTTC. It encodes CASSLMGTGVEQYF. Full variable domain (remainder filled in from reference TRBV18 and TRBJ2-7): NAGVMQNPRHLVRRRGQEARLRCSPMKGHSHVYWYRQLPEEGLKFMVYLQKENIIDESGMPKERFSAEFPKEGPSILRIQQVVRGDSAAYFCASSLMGTGVEQYFGPGTRLTVT.

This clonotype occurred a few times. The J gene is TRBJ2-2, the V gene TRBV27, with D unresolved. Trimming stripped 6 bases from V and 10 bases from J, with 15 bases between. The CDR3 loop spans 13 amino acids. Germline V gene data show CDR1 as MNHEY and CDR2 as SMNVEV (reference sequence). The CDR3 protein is CASSQSGRQELFF. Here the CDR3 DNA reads TGTGCCAGCAGCCAAAGTGGTAGGCAGGAGCTGTTTTTT.

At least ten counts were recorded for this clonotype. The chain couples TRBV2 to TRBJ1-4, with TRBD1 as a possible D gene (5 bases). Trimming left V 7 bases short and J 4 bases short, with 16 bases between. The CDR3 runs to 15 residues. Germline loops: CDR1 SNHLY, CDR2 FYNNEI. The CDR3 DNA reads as TGTGCCAGCAAGGGCCCGGGACCAAGTAATGAAAAACTGTTTTTT. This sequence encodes CASKGPGPSNEKLFF.

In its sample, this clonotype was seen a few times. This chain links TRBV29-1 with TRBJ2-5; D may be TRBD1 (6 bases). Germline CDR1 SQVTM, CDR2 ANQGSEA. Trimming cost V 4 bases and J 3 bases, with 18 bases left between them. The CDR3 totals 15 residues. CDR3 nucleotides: TGCAGCGTTGTGGGGGCGAGCCCGCACAAAGAGACCCAGTACTTC. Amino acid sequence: CSVVGASPHKETQYF.

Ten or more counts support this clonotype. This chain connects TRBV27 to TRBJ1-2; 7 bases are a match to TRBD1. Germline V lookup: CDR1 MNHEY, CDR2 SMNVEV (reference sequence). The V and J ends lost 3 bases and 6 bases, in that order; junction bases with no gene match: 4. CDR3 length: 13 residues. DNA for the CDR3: TGTGCCAGCAGTTTGAGACAGGGCCATGGCTACACCTTC. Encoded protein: CASSLRQGHGYTF.

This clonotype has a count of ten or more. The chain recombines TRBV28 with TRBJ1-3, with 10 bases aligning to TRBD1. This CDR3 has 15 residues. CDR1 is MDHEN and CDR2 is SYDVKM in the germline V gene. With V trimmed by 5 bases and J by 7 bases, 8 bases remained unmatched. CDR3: CASSDGGQGSNTIYF. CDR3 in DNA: TGTGCCAGCAGTGATGGGGGACAGGGGAGCAACACCATATATTTT.

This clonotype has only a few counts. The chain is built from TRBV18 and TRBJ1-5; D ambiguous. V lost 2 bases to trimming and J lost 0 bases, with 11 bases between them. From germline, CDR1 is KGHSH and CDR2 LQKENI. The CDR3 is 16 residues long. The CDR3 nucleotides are TGTGCCAGCTCACCAAGGGCAGGAGATAGCAATCAGCCCCAGCATTTT. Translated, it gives CASSPRAGDSNQPQHF.

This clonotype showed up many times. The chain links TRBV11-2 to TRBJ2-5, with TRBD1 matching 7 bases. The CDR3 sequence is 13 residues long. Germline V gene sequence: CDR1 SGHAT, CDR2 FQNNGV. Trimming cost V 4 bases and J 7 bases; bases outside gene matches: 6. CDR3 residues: CASSSTGKRTQYF. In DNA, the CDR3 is TGTGCCAGCAGCTCGACAGGGAAGAGGACCCAGTACTTC. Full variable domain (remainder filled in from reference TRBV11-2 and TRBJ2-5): EAGVAQSPRYKIIEKRQSVAFWCNPISGHATLYWYQQILGQGPKLLIQFQNNGVVDDSQLPKDRFSAERLKGVDSTLKIQPAKLEDSAVYLCASSSTGKRTQYFGPGTRLLVL.

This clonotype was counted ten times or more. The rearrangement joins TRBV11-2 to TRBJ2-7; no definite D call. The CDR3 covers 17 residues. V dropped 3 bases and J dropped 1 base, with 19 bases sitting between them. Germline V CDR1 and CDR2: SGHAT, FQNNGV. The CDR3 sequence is CASSLQLGYSGSYEQYF. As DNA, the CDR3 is TGTGCCAGCAGCTTGCAATTGGGATACAGTGGATCCTACGAGCAGTACTTC.

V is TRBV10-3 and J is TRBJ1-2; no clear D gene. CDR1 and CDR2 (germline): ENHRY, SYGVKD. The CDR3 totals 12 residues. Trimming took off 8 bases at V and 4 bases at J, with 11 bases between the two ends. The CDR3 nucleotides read TGTGCCATCTTCGGACCTAGCTATGGCTACACCTTC. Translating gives CAIFGPSYGYTF.

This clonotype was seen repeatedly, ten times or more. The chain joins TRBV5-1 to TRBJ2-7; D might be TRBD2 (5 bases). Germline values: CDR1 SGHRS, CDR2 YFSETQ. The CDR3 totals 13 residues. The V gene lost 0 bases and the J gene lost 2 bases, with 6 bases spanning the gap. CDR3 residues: CASSLASPYEQYF. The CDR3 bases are TGCGCCAGCAGCTTGGCTAGCCCCTACGAGCAGTACTTC.

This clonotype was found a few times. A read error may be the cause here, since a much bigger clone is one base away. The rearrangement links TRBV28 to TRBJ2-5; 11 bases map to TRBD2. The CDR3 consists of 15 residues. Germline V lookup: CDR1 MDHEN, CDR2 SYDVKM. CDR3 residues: CASSPGLAVQETQHF. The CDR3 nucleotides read TGTGCCAGCAGTCCGGGACTAGCGGTTCAAGAGACCCAGCACTTC.

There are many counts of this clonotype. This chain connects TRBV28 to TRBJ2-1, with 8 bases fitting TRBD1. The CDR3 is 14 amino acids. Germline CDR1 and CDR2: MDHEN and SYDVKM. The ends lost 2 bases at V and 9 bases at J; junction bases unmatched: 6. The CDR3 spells CASSLRDRYGEQFF. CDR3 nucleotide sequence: TGTGCCAGCAGTTTAAGGGACAGGTATGGTGAGCAGTTCTTC. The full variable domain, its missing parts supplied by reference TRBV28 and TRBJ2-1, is DVKVTQSSRYLVKRTGEKVFLECVQDMDHENMFWYRQDPGLGLRLIYFSYDVKMKEKGDIPEGYSVSREKKERFSLILESASTNQTSMYLCASSLRDRYGEQFFGPGTRLTVL.

CDR3: CASSGGSRRNTEAFF. The CDR3 nucleotides read TGTGCCAGCAGCGGGGGGTCGCGTAGGAACACTGAAGCTTTCTTT. This chain joins TRBV5-4 and TRBJ1-1, with TRBD1 as a possible D gene (5 bases). V shed 4 bases and J shed 1 base, with 14 bases lying between them. The germline CDR1 and CDR2 sequences are SGHNT and YYREEE (reference sequence). This CDR3 region has 15 residues.

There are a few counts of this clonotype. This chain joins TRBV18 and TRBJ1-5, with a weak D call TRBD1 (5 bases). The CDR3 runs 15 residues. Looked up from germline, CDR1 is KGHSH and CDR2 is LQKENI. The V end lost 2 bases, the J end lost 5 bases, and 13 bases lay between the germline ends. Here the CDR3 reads CASSPRIGVDQPQHF. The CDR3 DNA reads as TGTGCCAGCTCACCAAGGATAGGGGTGGATCAGCCCCAGCATTTT.

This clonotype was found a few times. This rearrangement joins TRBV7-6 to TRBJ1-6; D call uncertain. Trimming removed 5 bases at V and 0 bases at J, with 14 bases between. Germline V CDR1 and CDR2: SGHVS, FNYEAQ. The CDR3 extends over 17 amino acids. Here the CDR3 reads CASSPRTASSYNSPLHF. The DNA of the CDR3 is TGTGCCAGCAGCCCCCGGACGGCTAGCTCCTATAATTCACCCCTCCACTTT.

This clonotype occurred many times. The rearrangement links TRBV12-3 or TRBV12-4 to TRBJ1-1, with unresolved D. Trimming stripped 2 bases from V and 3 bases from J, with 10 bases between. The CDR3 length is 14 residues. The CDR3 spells CASSLQPMDTEAFF. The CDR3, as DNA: TGTGCCAGCAGTTTACAGCCGATGGACACTGAAGCTTTCTTT.

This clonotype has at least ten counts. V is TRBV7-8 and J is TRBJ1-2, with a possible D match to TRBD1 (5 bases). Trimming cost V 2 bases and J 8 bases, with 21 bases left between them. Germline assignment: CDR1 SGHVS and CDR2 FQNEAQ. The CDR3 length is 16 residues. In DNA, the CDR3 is TGTGCCAGCAGCTTACTGGTCGGCGTGTCAGGGAAGGGCTACACCTTC. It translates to CASSLLVGVSGKGYTF.

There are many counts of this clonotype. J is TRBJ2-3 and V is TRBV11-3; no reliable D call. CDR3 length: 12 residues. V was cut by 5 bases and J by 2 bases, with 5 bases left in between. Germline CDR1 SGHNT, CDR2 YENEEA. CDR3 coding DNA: TGTGCCAGCAGCCGAGCCACAGATACGCAGTATTTT. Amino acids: CASSRATDTQYF.

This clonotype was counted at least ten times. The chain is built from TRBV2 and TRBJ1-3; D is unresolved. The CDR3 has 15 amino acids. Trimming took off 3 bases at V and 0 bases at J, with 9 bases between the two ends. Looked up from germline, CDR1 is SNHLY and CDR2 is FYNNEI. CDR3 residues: CASSEGVYSGNTIYF. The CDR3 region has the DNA TGTGCCAGCAGTGAGGGAGTATACTCTGGAAACACCATATATTTT.

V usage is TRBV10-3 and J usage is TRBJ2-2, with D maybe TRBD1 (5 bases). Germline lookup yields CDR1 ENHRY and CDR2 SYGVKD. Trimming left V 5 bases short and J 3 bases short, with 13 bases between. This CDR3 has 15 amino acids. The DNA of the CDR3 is TGTGCCATCAGTAGAGACAGAAGGGACACCGGGGAGCTGTTTTTT. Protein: CAISRDRRDTGELFF.

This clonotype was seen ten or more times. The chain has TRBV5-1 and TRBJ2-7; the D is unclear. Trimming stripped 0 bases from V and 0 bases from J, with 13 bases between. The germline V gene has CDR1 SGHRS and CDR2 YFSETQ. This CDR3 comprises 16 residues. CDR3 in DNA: TGCGCCAGCAGCTTGGGCAGCGTTCTGAGCTCCTACGAGCAGTACTTC. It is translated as CASSLGSVLSSYEQYF.

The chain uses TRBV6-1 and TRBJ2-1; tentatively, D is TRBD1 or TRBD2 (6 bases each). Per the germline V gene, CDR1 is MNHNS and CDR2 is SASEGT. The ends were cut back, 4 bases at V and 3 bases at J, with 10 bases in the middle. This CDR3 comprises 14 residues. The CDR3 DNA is TGTGCCAGCAGTGCGGGGGCGAGCTACAATGAGCAGTTCTTC. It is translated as CASSAGASYNEQFF.

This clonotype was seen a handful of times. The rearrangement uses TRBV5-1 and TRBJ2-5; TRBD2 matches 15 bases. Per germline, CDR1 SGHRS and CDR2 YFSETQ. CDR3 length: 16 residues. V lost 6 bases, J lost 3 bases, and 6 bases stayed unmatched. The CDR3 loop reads CASTPGLAGGEETQYF. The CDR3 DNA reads TGCGCCAGCACCCCAGGACTAGCGGGGGGGGAAGAGACCCAGTACTTC.

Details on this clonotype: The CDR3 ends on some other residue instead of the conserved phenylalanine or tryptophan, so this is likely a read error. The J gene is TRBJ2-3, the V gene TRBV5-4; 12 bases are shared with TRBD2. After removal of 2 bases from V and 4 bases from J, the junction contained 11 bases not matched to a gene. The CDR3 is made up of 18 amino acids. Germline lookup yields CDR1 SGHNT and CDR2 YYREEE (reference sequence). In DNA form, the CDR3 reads TGTGCCAGCAGCTTAGGGCCACCTAGCGGGGGGGCCCCAGATACGCAGTATATT. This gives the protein CASSLGPPSGGAPDTQYI.

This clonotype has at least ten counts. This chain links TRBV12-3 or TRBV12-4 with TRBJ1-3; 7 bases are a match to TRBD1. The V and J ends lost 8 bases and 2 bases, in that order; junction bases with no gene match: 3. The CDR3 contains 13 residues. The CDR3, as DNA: TGTGCCAGCCAAGGGACAGCTGGAAACACCATATATTTT. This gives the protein CASQGTAGNTIYF.